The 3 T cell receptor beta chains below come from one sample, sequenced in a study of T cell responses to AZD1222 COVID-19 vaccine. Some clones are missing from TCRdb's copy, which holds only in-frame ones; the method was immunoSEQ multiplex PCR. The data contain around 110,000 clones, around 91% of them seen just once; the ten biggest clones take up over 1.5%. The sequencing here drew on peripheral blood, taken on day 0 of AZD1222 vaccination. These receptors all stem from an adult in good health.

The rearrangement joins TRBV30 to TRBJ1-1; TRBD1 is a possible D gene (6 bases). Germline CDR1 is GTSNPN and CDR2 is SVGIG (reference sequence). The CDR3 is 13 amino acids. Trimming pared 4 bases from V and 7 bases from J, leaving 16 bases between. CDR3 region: CAWNQGQGHEAFF. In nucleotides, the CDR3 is TGTGCCTGGAATCAGGGGCAGGGACATGAAGCTTTCTTT.

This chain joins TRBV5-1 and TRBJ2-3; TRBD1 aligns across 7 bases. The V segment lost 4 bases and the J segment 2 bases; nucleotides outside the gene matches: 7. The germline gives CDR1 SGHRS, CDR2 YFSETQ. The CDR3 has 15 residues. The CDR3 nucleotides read TGCGCCAGCAGCCCCGGACAGGTGATCACAGATACGCAGTATTTT. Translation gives CASSPGQVITDTQYF.

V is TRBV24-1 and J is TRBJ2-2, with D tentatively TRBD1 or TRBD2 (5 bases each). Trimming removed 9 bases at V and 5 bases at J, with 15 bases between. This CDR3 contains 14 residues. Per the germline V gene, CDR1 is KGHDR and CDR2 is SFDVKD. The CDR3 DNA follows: TGTGCCACCTGGGACCCTCATAGTACCGGGGAGCTGTTTTTT. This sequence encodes CATWDPHSTGELFF.